The 25 T cell receptor beta chains reported below all come from one sample, sequenced in a study of beta chain features in type 1 diabetes. Expressed TCRB transcripts were sequenced after all isolated RNA was converted to cDNA. Sequenced by immunoSEQ multiplex PCR; TCRdb stores in-frame clones only, minus some. The repertoire holds more than 250,000 clones, with 14% to 15% as singletons. These receptors have no identified antigens. Study observations and caveats: For Type 1 diabetes patients, all four CD4+ subsets carried TCRB CDR3s that were moderately but significantly shorter.

What was sequenced was naive CD4+ T cells from blood. These receptors were obtained from a young man with type 1 diabetes.

This clone has just a few counts. The chain links TRBV9 to TRBJ2-1; D might be TRBD2 (8 bases). The CDR3 extends over 23 amino acids. V dropped 3 bases and J dropped 3 bases, with 37 bases sitting between them. CDR1 and CDR2 from the germline V gene are SGDLS and YYNGEE. Here the CDR3 DNA reads TGTGCCAGCAGCGATTCCGATACCCTTCTTCTAGCGGGCAGGGGGAGATACTACAATGAGCAGTTCTTC. The encoded protein is CASSDSDTLLLAGRGRYYNEQFF.

The V and J genes are TRBV2 and TRBJ2-7, with TRBD2 matching 9 bases. This CDR3 region has 14 residues. The V gene's germline CDR1 is SNHLY and CDR2 FYNNEI. The J segment lost 2 bases and the V segment lost 6 bases, leaving 5 bases of the junction unmatched. CDR3 sequence: CASSRLAETYEQYF. The CDR3 nucleotides are TGTGCCAGCAGCAGACTAGCGGAGACCTACGAGCAGTACTTC.

The V gene is TRBV7-9, the J gene TRBJ2-1; TRBD1 is a possible D gene (5 bases). This CDR3 is built from 15 residues. Trimming left V 2 bases short and J 0 bases short, with 8 bases between. Per the germline V gene, CDR1 is SEHNR and CDR2 is FQNEAQ (reference sequence). This CDR3 reads CASSLRQYSYNEQFF. CDR3 nucleotides: TGTGCCAGCAGCTTAAGACAGTACTCCTACAATGAGCAGTTCTTC.

The V and J genes are TRBV4-3 and TRBJ1-2; TRBD1 might be the D (5 bases). The CDR3 loop spans 14 amino acids. Germline CDR1 and CDR2: LGHNA and YSLEER. V lost 1 base, J lost 6 bases, and 12 bases lay in between. In DNA form, the CDR3 reads TGCGCCAGCAGCCAAGCTTCCAGGGTCGATGGCTACACCTTC. It encodes CASSQASRVDGYTF.

J is TRBJ2-6 and V is TRBV5-6, with 10 bases lining up with TRBD1. CDR1 SGHDT and CDR2 YYEEEE come from the germline V gene. Trimming removed 10 bases from V and 2 bases from J; junction bases left unmatched: 6. This CDR3 is built from 15 residues. CDR3 region: CAGGQGTTGANVLTF. CDR3 DNA: TGTGCCGGGGGACAGGGGACGACTGGGGCCAACGTCCTGACTTTC.

This clone was counted only a few times. The CDR3 loop reads CATSRKTGDQPQHF. The CDR3 DNA reads TGTGCCACCAGCAGAAAGACAGGGGATCAGCCCCAGCATTTT. V and J are TRBV15 and TRBJ1-5; 8 bases line up with TRBD1. The length of the CDR3 is 14 residues. J lost 5 bases, V lost 2 bases, and 2 bases had no gene match. Germline V gives CDR1 LNHNV, CDR2 YYDKDF (reference sequence).

Only a few counts were recorded for this clone. This rearrangement joins TRBV2 to TRBJ2-7; D may be TRBD2 (6 bases). This CDR3 has 13 residues. Trimming pared 8 bases from V and 7 bases from J, leaving 18 bases between. Per the germline V gene, CDR1 is SNHLY and CDR2 is FYNNEI. CDR3 nucleotide sequence: TGTGCCAGCCGGGACTCGGCCGTGGGGGAGCAGTACTTC. This gives the protein CASRDSAVGEQYF.

This clone was observed a few times. The chain links TRBV7-2 to TRBJ2-7; 7 bases line up with TRBD1. Germline CDR1 is SGHTA and CDR2 is FQGNSA. There are 13 residues in the CDR3. Unmatched junction bases numbered 7, after V lost 5 bases and J lost 6 bases. The CDR3 loop reads CASSPEGGREQYF. The CDR3 coding sequence is TGTGCCAGCAGCCCGGAAGGGGGCCGCGAGCAGTACTTC.

This clone was observed a few times. The rearrangement joins TRBV19 to TRBJ2-1, with 8 positions matching TRBD2. The CDR3 contains 18 residues. Germline CDR1 and CDR2: LNHDA and SQIVND (reference sequence). Unmatched junction bases numbered 16, after V lost 9 bases and J lost 0 bases. CDR3 sequence: CASPPSGWLPGSYNEQFF. The DNA for the CDR3 is TGTGCCAGCCCCCCTAGCGGGTGGCTCCCTGGCTCCTACAATGAGCAGTTCTTC.

The chain has TRBV5-4 and TRBJ2-1; 9 bases map to TRBD1. Germline V gene lookup returns CDR1 SGHNT and CDR2 YYREEE (reference sequence). Trimming took 4 bases from V and 2 from J; bases not matched to a gene: 4. The CDR3 consists of 15 residues. The CDR3 region is CASSQDRGTYNEQFF. Written as DNA, the CDR3 is TGTGCCAGCAGCCAGGACAGGGGAACCTACAATGAGCAGTTCTTC.

V and J are TRBV7-2 and TRBJ1-2, with TRBD1 matching over 9 bases. Trimming removed 5 bases from V and 8 bases from J; junction bases left unmatched: 6. The CDR3 extends over 13 amino acids. Germline V gene data show CDR1 as SGHTA and CDR2 as FQGNSA. The CDR3 reads CASSGDRVGGYTF. The CDR3 coding sequence is TGTGCCAGCAGCGGGGACAGGGTGGGGGGCTACACCTTC.

In this sample, this clone turned up a few times. This chain uses TRBV7-2 with TRBJ2-2; possibly TRBD1 for D (6 bases). Trimming shortened V by 2 bases and J by 2 bases, and 9 bases separated the two germline ends. CDR3 length: 15 amino acids. CDR1 SGHTA and CDR2 FQGNSA come from the germline V gene. The chain's CDR3 is CASSLRTDNTGELFF. CDR3 nucleotides: TGTGCCAGCAGCTTAAGGACAGACAACACCGGGGAGCTGTTTTTT.

The J gene is TRBJ1-2, the V gene TRBV5-4; 7 bases are shared with TRBD1. Germline V gives CDR1 SGHNT, CDR2 YYREEE (reference sequence). The junction had 4 bases not matched to a gene; V was cut back by 5 bases and J by 0 bases. The CDR3 is 14 residues long. Here the CDR3 reads CASRSGTANYGYTF. The CDR3 DNA reads as TGTGCCAGCAGATCGGGGACAGCTAACTATGGCTACACCTTC. The entire variable domain, with the rest obtained from reference TRBV5-4 and TRBJ1-2, is as follows: ETGVTQSPTHLIKTRGQQVTLRCSSQSGHNTVSWYQQALGQGPQFIFQYYREEENGRGNFPPRFSGLQFPNYSSELNVNALELDDSALYLCASRSGTANYGYTFGSGTRLTVV.

The V and J genes are TRBV30 and TRBJ2-7, with 7 positions matching TRBD1. J gave up 5 bases and V 3 bases, and 10 bases lay outside the gene matches. Germline values: CDR1 GTSNPN, CDR2 SVGIG (reference sequence). The CDR3 is 14 residues long. The CDR3 nucleotides are TGTGCCTGGAGACATTCAACAGGGGTGGACGAGCAGTACTTC. Its protein is CAWRHSTGVDEQYF.

This clone turned up a few times. V is TRBV5-1 and J is TRBJ1-5; D is possibly TRBD1 (5 bases). CDR3 length: 15 amino acids. Germline V lookup: CDR1 SGHRS, CDR2 YFSETQ. Trimming took off 4 bases at V and 3 bases at J, with 14 bases between the two ends. DNA of the CDR3: TGCGCCAGCAGCGCGAGCGGGACGGACAATCAGCCCCAGCATTTT. Translating it yields CASSASGTDNQPQHF.

This clone was seen a handful of times. V and J are TRBV28 and TRBJ2-7, with D possibly matching TRBD1 (6 bases). The CDR3 loop spans 11 amino acids. In germline, CDR1 is MDHEN, CDR2 SYDVKM. V lost 9 bases, J lost 3 bases, and 9 bases lay in between. The DNA for the CDR3 is TGTGCCAGTCAAGGGGGCTACGAGCAGTACTTC. Translating it yields CASQGGYEQYF.

The chain has TRBV7-8 and TRBJ2-2, with a tentative D call TRBD2 (6 bases). Per the germline V gene, CDR1 is SGHVS and CDR2 is FQNEAQ. V lost 1 base and J 1 base, leaving 13 bases between the germline ends. The CDR3 sequence is 17 residues long. CDR3 sequence reads: CASSLGPRDLNTGELFF. CDR3 in DNA: TGTGCCAGCAGCTTAGGCCCCCGGGACTTGAACACCGGGGAGCTGTTTTTT.

This chain connects TRBV10-2 to TRBJ2-1; 15 bases match TRBD2. CDR1 WSHSY and CDR2 SAAADI come from the germline V gene. The CDR3 is 18 amino acids. Trimming at V came to 6 bases and at J to 2 bases, leaving 8 bases not matched to a gene. For the CDR3, the DNA is TGCGCCAGCAGGTCCGGGACTAGCGGGAGGCCGACCTACAATGAGCAGTTCTTC. Amino acids: CASRSGTSGRPTYNEQFF.

The V call is TRBV19, the J call TRBJ1-4; D ambiguous. CDR1 is LNHDA, CDR2 SQIVND, per germline (reference sequence). This CDR3 spans 16 amino acids. Trimming shortened V by 6 bases and J by 4 bases, and 18 bases separated the two germline ends. CDR3 sequence reads: CASRSLGEHNNEKLFF. DNA for the CDR3: TGTGCCAGTAGAAGCTTGGGAGAACATAATAATGAAAAACTGTTTTTT.

Concerning this clone itself: Other DNA sequences in the same sample also yield this CDR3. The genes are TRBV30 and TRBJ1-5; TRBD1 aligns across 7 bases. CDR3 size: 13 residues. V was pared by 1 base and J by 4 bases, with 1 base of the junction left unmatched. Germline V lookup: CDR1 GTSNPN, CDR2 SVGIG (reference sequence). The CDR3 DNA reads TGTGCCTGGAGTGGACAGGGTAATCAGCCCCAGCATTTT. Translated, it gives CAWSGQGNQPQHF.

The rearrangement uses TRBV5-1 and TRBJ2-4, with 8 bases identical to TRBD2. The CDR3 is 13 residues long. With V trimmed by 10 bases and J by 4 bases, 7 bases remained unmatched. In germline, CDR1 is SGHRS, CDR2 YFSETQ. The CDR3 nucleotides are TGCGCCCACGGGGGGGGACGAAAAAACATTCAGTACTTC. Its protein product is CAHGGGRKNIQYF.

This clone was detected a few times. CDR3 sequence reads: CASATYYEQYF. CDR3 nucleotides: TGTGCCAGCGCTACTTACTACGAGCAGTACTTC. This chain uses TRBV2 with TRBJ2-7; D unresolved. Germline V gene lookup returns CDR1 SNHLY and CDR2 FYNNEI. The CDR3 covers 11 residues. V gave up 8 bases and J gave up 3 bases, with 8 bases separating them.

The chain employs TRBV11-2 and TRBJ2-1, with 12 bases that match TRBD1. CDR3 length: 16 amino acids. Germline V gene lookup returns CDR1 SGHAT and CDR2 FQNNGV. V gave up 4 bases and J gave up 11 bases; unmatched junction bases: 12. CDR3 nucleotides: TGTGCCAGCAGCTCAAACACGGGACAGGGGGCGCGAAAGCAGTTCTTC. Translating it yields CASSSNTGQGARKQFF.

This clone was seen a handful of times. This rearrangement joins TRBV2 to TRBJ2-7; 8 bases match TRBD2. The CDR3 extends over 15 amino acids. V lost 6 bases and J lost 6; bases outside the gene matches: 13. CDR1 and CDR2 from the germline V gene are SNHLY and FYNNEI. Here the CDR3 reads CASRLPGGRRSEQYF. CDR3 sequence (DNA): TGTGCCAGCAGACTCCCGGGGGGGCGGAGAAGCGAGCAGTACTTC.

The table lists this clone with a few counts. The chain couples TRBV7-8 to TRBJ2-2; tentative D call: TRBD1 (6 bases). The CDR3 is 13 amino acids. Germline CDR1 SGHVS, CDR2 FQNEAQ. CDR3: CAGGRSITGELFF. The CDR3 DNA reads as TGTGCTGGGGGCAGGAGCATAACCGGGGAGCTGTTTTTT. The entire variable domain, with the rest obtained from reference TRBV7-8 and TRBJ2-2, is as follows: GAGVSQSPRYKVAKRGQDVALRCDPISGHVSLFWYQQALGQGPEFLTYFQNEAQLDKSGLPSDRFFAERPEGSVSTLKIQRTQQEDSAVYLCAGGRSITGELFFGEGSRLTVL.